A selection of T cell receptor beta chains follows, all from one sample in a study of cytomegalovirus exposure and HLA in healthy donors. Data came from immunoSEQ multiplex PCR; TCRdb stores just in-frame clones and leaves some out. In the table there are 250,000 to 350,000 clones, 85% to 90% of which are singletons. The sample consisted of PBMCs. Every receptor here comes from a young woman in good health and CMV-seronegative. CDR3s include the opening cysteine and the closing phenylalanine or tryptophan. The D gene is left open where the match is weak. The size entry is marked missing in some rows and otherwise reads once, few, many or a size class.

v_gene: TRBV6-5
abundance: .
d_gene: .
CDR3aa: CASSYDTASTDTQYF

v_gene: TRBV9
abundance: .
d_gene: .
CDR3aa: CASSVGIAASETYEQYF

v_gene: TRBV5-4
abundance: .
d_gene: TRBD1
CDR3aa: CASSPGTAKEKLFF

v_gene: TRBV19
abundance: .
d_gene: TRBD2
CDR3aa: CASRRTSDYNEQFF

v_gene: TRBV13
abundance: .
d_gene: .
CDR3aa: CASSSHQLAGGRETQYF

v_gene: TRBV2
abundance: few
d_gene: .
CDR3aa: CASSEAPRVGQPQHF

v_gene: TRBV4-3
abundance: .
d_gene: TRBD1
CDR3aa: CASSHGDRGPNEQYF

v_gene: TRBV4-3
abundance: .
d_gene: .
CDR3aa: CASSQGAYSNYGYTF

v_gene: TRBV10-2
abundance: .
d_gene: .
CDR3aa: CASSGEVPETQYF

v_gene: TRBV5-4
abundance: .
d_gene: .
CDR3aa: CASSLAGGLGSYEQYF

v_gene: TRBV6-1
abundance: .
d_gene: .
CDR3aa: CASTTEWAGRNEQFF

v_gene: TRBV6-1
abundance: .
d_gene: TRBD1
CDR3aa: CATVLRDRYGYTF

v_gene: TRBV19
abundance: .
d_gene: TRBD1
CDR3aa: CASSMGTGRGYNEQFF

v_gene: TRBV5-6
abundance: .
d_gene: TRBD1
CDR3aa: CASSLAQGQETQYF

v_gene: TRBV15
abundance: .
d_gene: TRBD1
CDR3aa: CATSGYRGLNTEAFF

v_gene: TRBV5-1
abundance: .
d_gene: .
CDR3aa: CASSRLVEQFF

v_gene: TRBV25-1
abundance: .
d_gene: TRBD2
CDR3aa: CASTTLGGSGSANEQFF

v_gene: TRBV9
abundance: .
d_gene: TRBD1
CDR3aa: CASSEGTGNQETQYF

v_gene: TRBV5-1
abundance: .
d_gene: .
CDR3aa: CASSLVPAAVAGNTIYF

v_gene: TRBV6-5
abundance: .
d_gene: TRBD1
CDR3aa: CASSLQGGQETQYF

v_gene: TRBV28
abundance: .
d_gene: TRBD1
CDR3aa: CASSRVTGVGGYTF

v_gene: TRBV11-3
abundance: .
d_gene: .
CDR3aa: CASSLLDGVEQFF

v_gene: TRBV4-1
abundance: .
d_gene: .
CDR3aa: CASSQDPLGANTEAFF

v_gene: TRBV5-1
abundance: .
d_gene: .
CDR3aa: CASSLALRGTSTDTQYF